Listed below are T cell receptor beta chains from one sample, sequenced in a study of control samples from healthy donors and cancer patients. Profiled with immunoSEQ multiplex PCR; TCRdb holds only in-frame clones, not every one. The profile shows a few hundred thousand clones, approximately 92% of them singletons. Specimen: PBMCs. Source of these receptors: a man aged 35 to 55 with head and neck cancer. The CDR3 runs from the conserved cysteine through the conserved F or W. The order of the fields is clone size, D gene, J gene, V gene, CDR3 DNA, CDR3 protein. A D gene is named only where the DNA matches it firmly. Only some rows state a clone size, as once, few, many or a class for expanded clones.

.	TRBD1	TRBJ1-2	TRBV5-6	TGTGCCAGCAGCGGGTGGGACAGGGGAACCAACTATGGCTACACCTTC	CASSGWDRGTNYGYTF
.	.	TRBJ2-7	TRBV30	TGTGCCTGGAGTACCTCCGGGACAATCTCCTACGAGCAGTACTTC	CAWSTSGTISYEQYF
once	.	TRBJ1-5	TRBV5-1	TGCGCCAGCAGTCATGGACACTCACCGAGGGACAATCAGCCCCAGCATTTT	CASSHGHSPRDNQPQHF
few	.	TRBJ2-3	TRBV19	TGTGCCAGTAGAACGACAGGAGCCGCCACAGATACGCAGTATTTT	CASRTTGAATDTQYF
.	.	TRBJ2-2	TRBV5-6	TGTGCCAGCAGCGGAAGCAGGGGATTCACCGGGGAGCTGTTTTTT	CASSGSRGFTGELFF
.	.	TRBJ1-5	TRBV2	TGTGCCAGCAGTGAAGGGCAGTTCAAAGCCCAGCATTTT	CASSEGQFKAQHF
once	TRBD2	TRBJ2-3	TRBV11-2	TGTGCCAGCAGCTTAGGACTAGCAGCTAGCACAGATACGCAGTATTTT	CASSLGLAASTDTQYF
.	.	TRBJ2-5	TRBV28	TGTGCCAGCAGTTTGGAAAGGGGGAGAGAGACCCAGTACTTC	CASSLERGRETQYF
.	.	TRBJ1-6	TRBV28	TGTGCCAGCAGTCGAGCCGCCATAACCTATAATTCACCCCTCCACTTT	CASSRAAITYNSPLHF
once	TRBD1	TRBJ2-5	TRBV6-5	TGTGCCAGCAGTTCCACGGACAGGGTTTGGTACTTC	CASSSTDRVWYF
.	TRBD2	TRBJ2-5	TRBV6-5	TGTGCCAGCAGGCGGGGGGAAGCGGTCCAAGAGACCCAGTACTTC	CASRRGEAVQETQYF
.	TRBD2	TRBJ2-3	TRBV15	TGTGCCACCAGCAGAGATGGACTAGATACAGATACGCAGTATTTT	CATSRDGLDTDTQYF
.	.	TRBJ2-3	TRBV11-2	TGTGCCAGCAGCTTCAGTCTTAGCACAGATACGCAGTATTTT	CASSFSLSTDTQYF
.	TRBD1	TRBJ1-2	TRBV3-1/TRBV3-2	TGTGCCAGCAGCCTATGTGGACAGGGTCTATGGTATGGCTACACCTTC	CASSLCGQGLWYGYTF
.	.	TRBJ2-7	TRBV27	TGTGCCAGCACGGGGCGGGCGGAACCCTACGAGCAGTACTTC	CASTGRAEPYEQYF
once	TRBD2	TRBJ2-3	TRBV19	TGTGCCAGTAGTACCCCGCATACTAGCGGCACAGATACGCAGTATTTT	CASSTPHTSGTDTQYF
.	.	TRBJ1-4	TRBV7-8	TGTGCCAGCACCAGAAACGATAACAATGAAAAACTGTTTTTT	CASTRNDNNEKLFF
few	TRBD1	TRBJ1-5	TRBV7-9	TGTGCCAGCGCGGGACAGGGCTTTCAGCCCCAGCATTTT	CASAGQGFQPQHF
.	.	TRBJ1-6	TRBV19	TGTGCCAGTAGTACGGAACTAAATTCACCCCTCCACTTT	CASSTELNSPLHF
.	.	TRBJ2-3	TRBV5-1	TGCGCCAGCAGCAGTCCCAGCACAGATACGCAGTATTTT	CASSSPSTDTQYF
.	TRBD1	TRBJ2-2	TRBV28	TGTGCCAGCAGTTTATTGACAGGGGCGTGGGCCGGGGAGCTGTTTTTT	CASSLLTGAWAGELFF
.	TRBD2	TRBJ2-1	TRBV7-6	TGTGCCAGCAGTTTAGCGGGGGGGGTCTACAATGAGCAGTTCTTC	CASSLAGGVYNEQFF
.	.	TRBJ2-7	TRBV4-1	TGCGCCAGCAGCCGCGAGGACAGCTACGAGCAGTACTTC	CASSREDSYEQYF
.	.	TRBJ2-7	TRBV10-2	TGCGCCAGCAGTGAGTCCGGGGTGACCTACGAGCAGTACTTC	CASSESGVTYEQYF